This T cell receptor beta chain comes out of a study of post-analysis software for immune sequencing data. Study background: Relapsing-remitting, secondary progressive and progressive-relapsing multiple sclerosis were all included among the disease courses.

Study-wide results and caveats: Compared against controls, patients with multiple sclerosis displayed significantly lower normalized Chao1 diversity. F measure grouped same-batch samples tightly together. Five or six TRBV segments were significantly more frequent in patients than in controls. TRBV5-6, TRBV5-1 and TRBV20-1 were among these segments.

On this clonotype: As yet, its antigen is unknown.

CDR1 and CDR2 from the germline V gene are MGHRA and YSYEKL. The CDR3 extends over 14 amino acids. V dropped 1 base and J dropped 8 bases, with 14 bases sitting between them. Unique molecular identifiers featured in each of the TCR beta cDNA libraries. Out of about 1 to 11 million T cells, some 480,000 cDNA molecules were generated. One entry per CDR3 protein, called by TCRdb with MiXCR from the PCR reads. The sample contains about 540,000 distinct CDR3 sequences, 34% of which appear only once. The chain links TRBV4-1 to TRBJ1-2, with D unclear. The sequenced material came from blood. This receptor was identified in a girl aged 2 to 17 with multiple sclerosis. CDR3 in DNA: TGCGCCAGCAGCCAAGGAGAGAGGGTCTTGGGCTACACCTTC. Its translation is CASSQGERVLGYTF.